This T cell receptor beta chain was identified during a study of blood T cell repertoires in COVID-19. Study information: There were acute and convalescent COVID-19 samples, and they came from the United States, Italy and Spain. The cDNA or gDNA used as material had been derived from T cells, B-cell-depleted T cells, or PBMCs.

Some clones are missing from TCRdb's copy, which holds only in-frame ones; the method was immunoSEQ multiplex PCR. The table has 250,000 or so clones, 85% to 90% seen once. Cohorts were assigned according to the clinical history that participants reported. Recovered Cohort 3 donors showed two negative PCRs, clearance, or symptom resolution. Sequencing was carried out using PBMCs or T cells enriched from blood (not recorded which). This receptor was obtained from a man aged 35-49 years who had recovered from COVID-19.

The CDR3 region is CASRQGGGNQPQHF. The CDR3 DNA reads as TGTGCCAGCCGCCAGGGAGGGGGCAATCAGCCCCAGCATTTT. The chain recombines TRBV11-3 with TRBJ1-5, with a weak D call TRBD1 (5 bases). CDR3 length: 14 amino acids. V was cut by 8 bases and J by 2 bases, with 13 bases left in between. Germline V CDR1 and CDR2: SGHNT, YENEEA.